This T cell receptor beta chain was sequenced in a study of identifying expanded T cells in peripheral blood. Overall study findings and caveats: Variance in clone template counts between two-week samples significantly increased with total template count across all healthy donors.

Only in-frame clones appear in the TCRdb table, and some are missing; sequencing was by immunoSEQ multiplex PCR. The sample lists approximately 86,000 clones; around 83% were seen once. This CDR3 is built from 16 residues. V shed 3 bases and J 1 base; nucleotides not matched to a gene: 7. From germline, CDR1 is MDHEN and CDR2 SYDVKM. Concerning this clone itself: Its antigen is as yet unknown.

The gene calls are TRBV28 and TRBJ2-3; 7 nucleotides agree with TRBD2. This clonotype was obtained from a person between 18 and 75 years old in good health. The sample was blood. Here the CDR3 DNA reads TGTGCCAGCAGTTTGGGGGGGTCGCAGGGCACAGATACGCAGTATTTT. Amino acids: CASSLGGSQGTDTQYF. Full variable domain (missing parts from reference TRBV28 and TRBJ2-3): DVKVTQSSRYLVKRTGEKVFLECVQDMDHENMFWYRQDPGLGLRLIYFSYDVKMKEKGDIPEGYSVSREKKERFSLILESASTNQTSMYLCASSLGGSQGTDTQYFGPGTRLTVL.